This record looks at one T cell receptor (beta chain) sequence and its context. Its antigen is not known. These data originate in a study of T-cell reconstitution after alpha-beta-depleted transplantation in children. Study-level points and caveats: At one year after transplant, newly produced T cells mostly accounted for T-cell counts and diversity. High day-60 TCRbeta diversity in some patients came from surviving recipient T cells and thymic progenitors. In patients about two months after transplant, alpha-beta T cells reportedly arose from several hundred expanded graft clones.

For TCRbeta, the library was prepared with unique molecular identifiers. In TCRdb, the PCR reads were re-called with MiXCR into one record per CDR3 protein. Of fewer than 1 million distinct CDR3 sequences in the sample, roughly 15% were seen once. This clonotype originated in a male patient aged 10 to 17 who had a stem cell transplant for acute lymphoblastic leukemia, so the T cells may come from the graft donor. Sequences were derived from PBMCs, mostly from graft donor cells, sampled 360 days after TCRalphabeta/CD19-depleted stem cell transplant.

DNA for the CDR3: TGCGCCAGCAGCTTGTGGACCCTCCTAGGGGCGGATACGCAGTATTTT. It codes for CASSLWTLLGADTQYF. The chain joins TRBV5-1 to TRBJ2-3; D might be TRBD1 (5 bases). Germline CDR1 SGHRS, CDR2 YFSETQ. With 1 base removed from V and 6 bases from J, the gap between germline ends came to 18 bases. This CDR3 comprises 16 residues.